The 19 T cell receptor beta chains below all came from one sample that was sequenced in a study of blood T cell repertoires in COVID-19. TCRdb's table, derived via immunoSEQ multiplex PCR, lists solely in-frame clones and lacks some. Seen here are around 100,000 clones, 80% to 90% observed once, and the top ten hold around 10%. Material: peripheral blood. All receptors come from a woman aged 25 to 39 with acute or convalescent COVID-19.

The CDR3 reads CASSFSRDTQYF. In DNA form, the CDR3 reads TGCGCCAGCAGCTTTAGCCGGGATACGCAGTATTTT. The chain employs TRBV5-1 and TRBJ2-3; D remains ambiguous. The CDR3 has 12 amino acids. The germline V gene encodes CDR1 SGHRS and CDR2 YFSETQ. The V and J ends lost 2 bases and 6 bases respectively, with 7 bases between them.

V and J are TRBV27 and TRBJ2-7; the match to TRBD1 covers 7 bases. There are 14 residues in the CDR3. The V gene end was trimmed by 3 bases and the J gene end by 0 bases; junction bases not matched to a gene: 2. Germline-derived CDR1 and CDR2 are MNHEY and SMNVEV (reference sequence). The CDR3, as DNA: TGTGCCAGCAGTTTGGACAGGAACTCCTACGAGCAGTACTTC. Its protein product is CASSLDRNSYEQYF.

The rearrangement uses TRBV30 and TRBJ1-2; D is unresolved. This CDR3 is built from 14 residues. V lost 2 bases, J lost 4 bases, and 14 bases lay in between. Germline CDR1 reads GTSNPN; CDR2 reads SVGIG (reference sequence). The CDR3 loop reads CAWSSKQNFYGYTF. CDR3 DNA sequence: TGTGCCTGGAGTTCAAAGCAAAACTTCTATGGCTACACCTTC.

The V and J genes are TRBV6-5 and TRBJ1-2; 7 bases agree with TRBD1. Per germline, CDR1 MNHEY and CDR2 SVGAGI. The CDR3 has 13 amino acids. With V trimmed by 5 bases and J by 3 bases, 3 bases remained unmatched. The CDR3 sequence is CASSPTGDYGYTF. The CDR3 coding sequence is TGTGCCAGCAGTCCCACAGGGGACTATGGCTACACCTTC.

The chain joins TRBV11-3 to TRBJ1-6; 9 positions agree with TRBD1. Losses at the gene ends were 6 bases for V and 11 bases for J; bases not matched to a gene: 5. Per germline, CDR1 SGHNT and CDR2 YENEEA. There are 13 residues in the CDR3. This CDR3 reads CASSRGQGPPLHF. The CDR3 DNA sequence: TGTGCCAGCAGTCGAGGACAGGGGCCACCCCTCCACTTT.

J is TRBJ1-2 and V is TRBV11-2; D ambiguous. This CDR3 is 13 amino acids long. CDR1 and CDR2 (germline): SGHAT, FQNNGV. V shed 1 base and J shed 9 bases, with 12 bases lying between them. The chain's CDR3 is CASSLGAESRYTF. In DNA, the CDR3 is TGTGCCAGCAGCTTAGGGGCAGAATCCCGCTACACCTTC.

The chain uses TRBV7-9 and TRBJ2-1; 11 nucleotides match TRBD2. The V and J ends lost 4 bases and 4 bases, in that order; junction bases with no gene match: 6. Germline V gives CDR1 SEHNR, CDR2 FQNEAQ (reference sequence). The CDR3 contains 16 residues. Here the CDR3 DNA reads TGTGCCAGCAGCTCACTAGCGGGGGCTCCATACAATGAGCAGTTCTTC. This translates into CASSSLAGAPYNEQFF. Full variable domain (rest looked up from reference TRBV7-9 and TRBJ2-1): DTGVSQNPRHKITKRGQNVTFRCDPISEHNRLYWYRQTLGQGPEFLTYFQNEAQLEKSRLLSDRFSAERPKGSFSTLEIQRTEQGDSAMYLCASSSLAGAPYNEQFFGPGTRLTVL.

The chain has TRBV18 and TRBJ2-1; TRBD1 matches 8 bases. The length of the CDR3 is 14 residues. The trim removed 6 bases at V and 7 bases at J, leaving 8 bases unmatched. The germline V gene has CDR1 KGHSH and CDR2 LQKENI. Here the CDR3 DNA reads TGTGCCAGCTCTCCCACTACAGGGGGTAATGAGCAGTTCTTC. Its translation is CASSPTTGGNEQFF.

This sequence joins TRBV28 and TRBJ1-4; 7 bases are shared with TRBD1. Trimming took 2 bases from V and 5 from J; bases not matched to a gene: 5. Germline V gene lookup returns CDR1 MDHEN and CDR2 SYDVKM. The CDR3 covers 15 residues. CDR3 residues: CASSLSRGGNEKLFF. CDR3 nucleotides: TGTGCCAGCAGTTTAAGCAGAGGGGGCAATGAAAAACTGTTTTTT. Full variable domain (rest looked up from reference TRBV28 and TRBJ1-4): DVKVTQSSRYLVKRTGEKVFLECVQDMDHENMFWYRQDPGLGLRLIYFSYDVKMKEKGDIPEGYSVSREKKERFSLILESASTNQTSMYLCASSLSRGGNEKLFFGSGTQLSVL.

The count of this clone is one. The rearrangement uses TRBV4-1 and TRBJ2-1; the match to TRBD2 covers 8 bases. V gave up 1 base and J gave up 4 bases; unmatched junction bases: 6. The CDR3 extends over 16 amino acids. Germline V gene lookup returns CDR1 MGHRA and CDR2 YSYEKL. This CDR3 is CASSQAGGAPYNEQFF. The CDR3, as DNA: TGCGCCAGCAGCCAAGCGGGGGGGGCGCCGTACAATGAGCAGTTCTTC.

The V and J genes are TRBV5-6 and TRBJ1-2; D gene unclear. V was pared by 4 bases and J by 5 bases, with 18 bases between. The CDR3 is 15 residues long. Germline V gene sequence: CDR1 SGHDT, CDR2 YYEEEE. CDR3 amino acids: CASSGALSGVYGYTF. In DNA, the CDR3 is TGTGCCAGCAGCGGTGCCTTATCCGGGGTGTATGGCTACACCTTC. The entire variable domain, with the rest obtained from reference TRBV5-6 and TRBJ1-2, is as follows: DAGVTQSPTHLIKTRGQQVTLRCSPKSGHDTVSWYQQALGQGPQFIFQYYEEEERQRGNFPDRFSGHQFPNYSSELNVNALLLGDSALYLCASSGALSGVYGYTFGSGTRLTVV.

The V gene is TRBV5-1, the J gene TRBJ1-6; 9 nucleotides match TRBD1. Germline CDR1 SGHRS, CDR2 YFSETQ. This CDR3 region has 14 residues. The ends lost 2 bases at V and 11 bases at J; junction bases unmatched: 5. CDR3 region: CASSLTGGQTPLHF. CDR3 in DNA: TGCGCCAGCAGCTTAACAGGGGGCCAGACACCCCTCCACTTT.

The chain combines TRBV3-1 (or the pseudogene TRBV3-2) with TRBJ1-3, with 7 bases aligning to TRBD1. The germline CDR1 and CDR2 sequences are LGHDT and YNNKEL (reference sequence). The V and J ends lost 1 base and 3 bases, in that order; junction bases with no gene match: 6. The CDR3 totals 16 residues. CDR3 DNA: TGTGCCAGCAGCCAAGGCGTGACAGGGTTTGGAAACACCATATATTTT. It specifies CASSQGVTGFGNTIYF.

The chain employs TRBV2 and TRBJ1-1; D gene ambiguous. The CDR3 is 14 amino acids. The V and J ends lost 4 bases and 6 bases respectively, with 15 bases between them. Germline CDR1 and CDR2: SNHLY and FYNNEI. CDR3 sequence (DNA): TGTGCCAGCAGTGTAAATTCTAACGTGCCTGAAGCTTTCTTT. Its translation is CASSVNSNVPEAFF.

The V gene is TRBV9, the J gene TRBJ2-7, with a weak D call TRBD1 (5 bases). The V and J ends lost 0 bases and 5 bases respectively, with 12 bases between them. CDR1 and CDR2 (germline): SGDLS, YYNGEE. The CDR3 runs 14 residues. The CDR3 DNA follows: TGTGCCAGCAGCGTAGATGCAGGGTGGGACGAGCAGTACTTC. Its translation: CASSVDAGWDEQYF.

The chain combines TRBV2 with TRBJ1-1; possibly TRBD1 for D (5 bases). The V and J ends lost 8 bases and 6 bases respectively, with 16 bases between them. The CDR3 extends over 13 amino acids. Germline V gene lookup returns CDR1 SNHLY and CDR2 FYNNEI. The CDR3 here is CASGGQGFAEAFF. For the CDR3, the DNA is TGTGCCAGCGGAGGGCAGGGATTTGCTGAAGCTTTCTTT.

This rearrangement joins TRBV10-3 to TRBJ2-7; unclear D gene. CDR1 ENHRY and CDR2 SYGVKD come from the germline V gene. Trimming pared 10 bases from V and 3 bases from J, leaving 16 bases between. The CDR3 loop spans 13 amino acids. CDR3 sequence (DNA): TGTGCCACCACCCCCCGAATAGACTACGAGCAGTACTTC. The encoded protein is CATTPRIDYEQYF.

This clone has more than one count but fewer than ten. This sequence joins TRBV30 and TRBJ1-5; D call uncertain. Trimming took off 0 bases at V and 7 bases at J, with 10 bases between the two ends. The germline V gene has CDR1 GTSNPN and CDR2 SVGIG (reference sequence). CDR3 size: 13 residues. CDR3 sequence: CAWSVSPRQPQHF. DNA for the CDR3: TGTGCCTGGAGTGTATCTCCCAGGCAGCCCCAGCATTTT.

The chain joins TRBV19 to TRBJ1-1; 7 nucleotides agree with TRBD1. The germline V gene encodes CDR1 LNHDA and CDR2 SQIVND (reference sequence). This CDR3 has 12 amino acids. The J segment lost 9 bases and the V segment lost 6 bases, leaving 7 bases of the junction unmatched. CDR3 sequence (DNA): TGTGCCAGTAGCGTTCTGGGACAGAAAGCTTTCTTT. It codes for CASSVLGQKAFF. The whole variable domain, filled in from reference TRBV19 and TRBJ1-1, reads DGGITQSPKYLFRKEGQNVTLSCEQNLNHDAMYWYRQDPGQGLRLIYYSQIVNDFQKGDIAEGYSVSREKKESFPLTVTSAQKNPTAFYLCASSVLGQKAFFGQGTRLTVV.